The table lists the clone carrying this T cell receptor (beta chain) with a count of one. The sample belongs to a study of blood T cell repertoires in COVID-19. Overall study: There were acute and convalescent COVID-19 samples, and they came from the United States, Italy and Spain. The cDNA or gDNA used as material had been derived from T cells, B-cell-depleted T cells, or PBMCs.

Authors' processing steps: Reference gene primers were amplified, and this amplification served to estimate nucleated cell counts. This table comes from immunoSEQ multiplex PCR, and its TCRdb copy is limited to in-frame clones, with some not included. That table supplies the V and J calls and clone size; D and trimming were determined from the DNA. The top ten clones hold roughly 3.2% of a sample with roughly 140,000 clones, more than 80% of them seen once. Germline CDR1 KGHDR, CDR2 SFDVKD. CDR3 length: 18 residues. V lost 1 base to trimming and J lost 2 bases; unmatched junction nucleotides: 10. Sample: peripheral blood. The receptor comes from a woman aged 55-75 years with active COVID-19. J is TRBJ2-5 and V is TRBV24-1, with 9 bases identical to TRBD2. This CDR3 is CATSDFATSGSAQETQYF. CDR3 bases: TGTGCCACCAGTGATTTTGCGACTAGCGGCTCGGCTCAAGAGACCCAGTACTTC.